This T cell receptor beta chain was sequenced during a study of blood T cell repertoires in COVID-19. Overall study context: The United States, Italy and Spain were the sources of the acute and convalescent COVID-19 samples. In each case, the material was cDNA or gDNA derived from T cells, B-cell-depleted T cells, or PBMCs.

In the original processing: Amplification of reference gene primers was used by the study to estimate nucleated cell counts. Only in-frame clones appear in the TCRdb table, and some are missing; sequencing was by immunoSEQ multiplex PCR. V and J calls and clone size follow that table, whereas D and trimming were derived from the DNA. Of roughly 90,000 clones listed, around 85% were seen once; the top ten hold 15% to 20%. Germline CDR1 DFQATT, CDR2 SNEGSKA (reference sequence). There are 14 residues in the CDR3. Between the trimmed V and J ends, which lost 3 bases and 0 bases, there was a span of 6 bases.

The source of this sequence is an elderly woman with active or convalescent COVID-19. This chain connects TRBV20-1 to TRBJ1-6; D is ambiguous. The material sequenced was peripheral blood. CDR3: CSASESSYNSPLHF. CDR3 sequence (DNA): TGCAGTGCTAGTGAGAGCTCCTATAATTCACCCCTCCACTTT.